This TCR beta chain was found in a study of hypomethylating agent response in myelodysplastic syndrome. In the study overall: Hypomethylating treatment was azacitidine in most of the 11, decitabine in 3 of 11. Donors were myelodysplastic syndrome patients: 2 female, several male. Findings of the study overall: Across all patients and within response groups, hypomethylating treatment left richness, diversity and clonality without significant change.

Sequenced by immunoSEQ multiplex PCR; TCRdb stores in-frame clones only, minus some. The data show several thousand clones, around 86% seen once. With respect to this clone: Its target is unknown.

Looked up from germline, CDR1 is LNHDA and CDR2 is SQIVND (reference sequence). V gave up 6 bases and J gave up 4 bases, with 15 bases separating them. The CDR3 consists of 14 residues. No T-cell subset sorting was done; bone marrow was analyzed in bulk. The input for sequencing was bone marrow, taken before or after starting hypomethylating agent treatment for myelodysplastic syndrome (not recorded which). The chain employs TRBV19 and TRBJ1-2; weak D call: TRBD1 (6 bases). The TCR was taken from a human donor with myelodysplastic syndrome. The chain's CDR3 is CASSAQGTIYGYTF. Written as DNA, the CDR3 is TGTGCCAGTAGCGCGCAGGGGACGATCTATGGCTACACCTTC.